One and the same sample provided the 30 T cell receptor beta chains below, sequenced in a study of cytomegalovirus exposure and HLA in healthy donors. Researchers ran the PCR with 60 Vbeta and 13 Jbeta primers. Sequencing used immunoSEQ multiplex PCR; TCRdb keeps in-frame clones, though not all of them. The record lists 56,000 or so clones, of which the ten most abundant hold 25% to 30%. The sequencing sample was made of PBMCs. All receptors derive from a middle-aged man in good health and CMV-seropositive.

V usage is TRBV11-2 and J usage is TRBJ2-7, with 9 positions matching TRBD1. This CDR3 is 15 amino acids long. J was trimmed by 6 bases and V by 8 bases; bases with no gene match: 14. Germline CDR1 reads SGHAT; CDR2 reads FQNNGV. CDR3 nucleotides: TGTGCCAGCCAAGGGGGTGGGACAGGGCTCGGCGAGCAGTACTTC. Translating gives CASQGGGTGLGEQYF.

The genes are TRBV5-3 and TRBJ2-7, with 12 bases identical to TRBD2. TRBV5-3 is identified as an open reading frame with a role that is uncertain. This CDR3 is 18 amino acids long. V lost 4 bases and J lost 1; bases outside the gene matches: 12. The CDR3 nucleotides read TGTGCCAGAAGCCCCGCCTCGGGACTAGCGGGCCCTTCCTACGAGCAGTACTTC. The encoded protein is CARSPASGLAGPSYEQYF.

The V gene is TRBV5-6, the J gene TRBJ1-2, with 9 bases that match TRBD1. Germline CDR1 reads SGHDT; CDR2 reads YYEEEE. V gave up 4 bases and J gave up 7 bases; unmatched junction bases: 5. This CDR3 is built from 13 residues. In DNA, the CDR3 is TGTGCCAGCAGCGACGGACAGGGGTTTGGCTACACCTTC. Its translation is CASSDGQGFGYTF.

This chain connects TRBV30 to TRBJ2-2; TRBD1 might be the D (6 bases). The CDR3 is made up of 15 amino acids. The V gene's germline CDR1 is GTSNPN and CDR2 SVGIG (reference sequence). V lost 8 bases, J lost 3 bases, and 19 bases lay in between. The CDR3 DNA reads TGTGCCGGGAACCGACAGGACGGGGACACCGGGGAGCTGTTTTTT. This gives the protein CAGNRQDGDTGELFF.

The rearrangement uses TRBV9 and TRBJ1-1; 7 bases fit TRBD1. The CDR3 runs 14 residues. J gave up 2 bases and V 5 bases, and 6 bases lay outside the gene matches. Germline V gene sequence: CDR1 SGDLS, CDR2 YYNGEE. CDR3 loop: CASSNRDSNTEAFF. CDR3 bases: TGTGCCAGCAGTAACCGGGACAGCAACACTGAAGCTTTCTTT.

The genes are TRBV10-3 and TRBJ1-2; a possible D gene is TRBD1 (5 bases). The CDR3 extends over 13 amino acids. CDR1 is ENHRY and CDR2 is SYGVKD in the germline V gene. V lost 5 bases and J 8 bases, leaving 15 bases between the germline ends. The CDR3 coding sequence is TGTGCCATCAGTCCAGTAAAGGGGAGGGGCTACACCTTC. Its translation is CAISPVKGRGYTF.

V usage is TRBV6-5 and J usage is TRBJ2-1; maybe TRBD2 (6 bases). Trimming stripped 2 bases from V and 3 bases from J, with 11 bases between. Looked up from germline, CDR1 is MNHEY and CDR2 is SVGAGI. The CDR3 runs to 15 residues. The CDR3 bases are TGTGCCAGCAGTTACGAATCTAGCGACTACAATGAGCAGTTCTTC. Translated, it gives CASSYESSDYNEQFF.

This sequence joins TRBV5-1 and TRBJ1-5, with 7 nucleotides matching TRBD1. The germline V gene has CDR1 SGHRS and CDR2 YFSETQ. The V and J ends lost 0 bases and 4 bases, in that order; junction bases with no gene match: 4. The CDR3 spans 15 residues. For the CDR3, the DNA is TGCGCCAGCAGCTTGGGACAGGGAGCGAATCAGCCCCAGCATTTT. Translating it yields CASSLGQGANQPQHF.

V gene TRBV9 combines with J gene TRBJ2-7; TRBD2 agrees at 9 bases. CDR3 size: 15 residues. Germline values: CDR1 SGDLS, CDR2 YYNGEE. Trimming removed 3 bases from V and 3 bases from J; junction bases left unmatched: 7. CDR3 DNA: TGTGCCAGCAGCGCTCTAGCGGGGCCATTCTACGAGCAGTACTTC. Encoded protein: CASSALAGPFYEQYF.

This sequence joins TRBV5-1 and TRBJ2-1; D gene ambiguous. Germline V CDR1 and CDR2: SGHRS, YFSETQ. Trimming shortened V by 4 bases and J by 1 base, and 15 bases separated the two germline ends. The CDR3 spans 16 residues. The CDR3 loop reads CASSQDQVESYNEQFF. The CDR3 DNA reads TGCGCCAGCAGCCAAGACCAGGTAGAATCCTACAATGAGCAGTTCTTC.

The chain links TRBV11-2 to TRBJ2-7, with 11 bases identical to TRBD2. The CDR3 has 15 amino acids. Germline assignment: CDR1 SGHAT and CDR2 FQNNGV. V trimming: 4 bases; J trimming: 0 bases; junction bases outside the gene matches: 2. The CDR3 coding sequence is TGTGCCAGCAGCTCCGGGACTAGCGGCTCCTACGAGCAGTACTTC. It encodes CASSSGTSGSYEQYF. The whole variable domain, remainder taken from reference TRBV11-2 and TRBJ2-7, is EAGVAQSPRYKIIEKRQSVAFWCNPISGHATLYWYQQILGQGPKLLIQFQNNGVVDDSQLPKDRFSAERLKGVDSTLKIQPAKLEDSAVYLCASSSGTSGSYEQYFGPGTRLTVT.

This chain uses TRBV6-5 with TRBJ2-5, with TRBD1 matching 10 bases. With V trimmed by 5 bases and J by 2 bases, 5 bases remained unmatched. Germline values: CDR1 MNHEY, CDR2 SVGAGI. The CDR3 covers 15 residues. The CDR3 DNA is TGTGCCAGCAGTACGACAGGGGGCCTTCAAGAGACCCAGTACTTC. It translates to CASSTTGGLQETQYF.

The rearrangement uses TRBV5-4 and TRBJ1-2, with a weak D call TRBD1 (5 bases). Germline CDR1 is SGHNT and CDR2 is YYREEE (reference sequence). Trimming took off 0 bases at V and 2 bases at J, with 5 bases between the two ends. The length of the CDR3 is 13 residues. CDR3 protein: CASSLEGNYGYTF. CDR3 in DNA: TGTGCCAGCAGCTTGGAGGGGAACTATGGCTACACCTTC.

This rearrangement joins TRBV10-3 to TRBJ1-2; 8 nucleotides align to TRBD1. This CDR3 is 16 amino acids long. The V gene end was trimmed by 7 bases and the J gene end by 4 bases; junction bases not matched to a gene: 14. Per germline, CDR1 ENHRY and CDR2 SYGVKD. The CDR3 DNA is TGTGCCATCACCCCTGTGCAGGGGGCCCCGGGCTATGGCTACACCTTC. Translation: CAITPVQGAPGYGYTF.

The chain couples TRBV10-1 to TRBJ2-7, with D possibly matching TRBD2 (5 bases). CDR3 size: 12 residues. Trimming cost V 10 bases and J 6 bases, with 16 bases left between them. The germline gives CDR1 WNHNN, CDR2 SYGVQD (reference sequence). The CDR3 loop reads CAILPSFFEQYF. The CDR3, as DNA: TGCGCCATCCTCCCTAGCTTCTTCGAGCAGTACTTC.

This sequence joins TRBV29-1 and TRBJ1-2; 11 bases are shared with TRBD1. Germline V gene lookup returns CDR1 SQVTM and CDR2 ANQGSEA. The CDR3 totals 14 residues. V lost 0 bases and J lost 5; bases outside the gene matches: 2. CDR3 residues: CSVEEDRGRYGYTF. The CDR3, as DNA: TGCAGCGTTGAAGAGGACAGGGGGCGGTATGGCTACACCTTC.

The chain is built from TRBV9 and TRBJ1-1; D gene ambiguous. The germline CDR1 and CDR2 sequences are SGDLS and YYNGEE. The CDR3 is 13 amino acids. The ends were cut back, 3 bases at V and 5 bases at J, with 11 bases in the middle. CDR3 nucleotides: TGTGCCAGCAGCGGAGGGTTCGGGACTGAAGCTTTCTTT. It yields the protein CASSGGFGTEAFF.

The chain joins TRBV19 to TRBJ2-7, with 8 positions matching TRBD1. Germline CDR1 LNHDA, CDR2 SQIVND (reference sequence). CDR3 length equals 14 residues. V lost 6 bases and J lost 5; bases outside the gene matches: 9. In DNA, the CDR3 is TGTGCCAGTAGGAACACAGGGGGTCCGAACGAGCAGTACTTC. Its protein is CASRNTGGPNEQYF.

The chain uses TRBV10-3 and TRBJ1-4; D is possibly TRBD1 (6 bases). The germline V gene has CDR1 ENHRY and CDR2 SYGVKD. The CDR3 extends over 14 amino acids. The V end was cut by 1 base, the J end by 11 bases, with 14 bases between. CDR3 bases: TGTGCCATCAGTGAGTGGCAGGAGGGGGGGAAACTGTTTTTT. It translates to CAISEWQEGGKLFF.

The genes are TRBV2 and TRBJ2-7; D possibly corresponds to TRBD1 (5 bases). The V gene's germline CDR1 is SNHLY and CDR2 FYNNEI. Trimming left V 4 bases short and J 6 bases short, with 16 bases between. CDR3 length: 14 residues. CDR3 in DNA: TGTGCCAGCAGTGGATCAATACAGGCGGTCGAGCAGTACTTC. Amino acids: CASSGSIQAVEQYF.

The rearrangement links TRBV6-1 to TRBJ1-4; possible D gene TRBD1, 5 bases. The V gene's germline CDR1 is MNHNS and CDR2 SASEGT. The CDR3 loop spans 15 amino acids. The germline V and J ends were trimmed by 4 bases and 3 bases, with 12 bases remaining between them. DNA of the CDR3: TGTGCCAGCAGTGCCCTGACAGCCTCTAATGAAAAACTGTTTTTT. This gives the protein CASSALTASNEKLFF.

This chain uses TRBV7-2 with TRBJ2-1, with TRBD1 matching 8 bases. The CDR3 is 15 amino acids. In germline, CDR1 is SGHTA, CDR2 FQGNSA. V dropped 5 bases and J dropped 4; count of bases not matched to a gene: 7. The CDR3 region has the DNA TGTGCCAGCAGCCCCGACAGGGGAGGTTACAATGAGCAGTTCTTC. As protein: CASSPDRGGYNEQFF.

The chain carries TRBV2 and TRBJ2-5; 8 positions agree with TRBD2. With V trimmed by 5 bases and J by 4 bases, 9 bases remained unmatched. Germline V gives CDR1 SNHLY, CDR2 FYNNEI. The CDR3 loop spans 15 amino acids. The CDR3 region is CASSIGGASGETQYF. Written as DNA, the CDR3 is TGTGCCAGCAGTATCGGGGGGGCCTCGGGAGAGACCCAGTACTTC.

The rearrangement joins TRBV7-8 to TRBJ1-1; D is possibly TRBD1 (6 bases). V lost 6 bases to trimming and J lost 2 bases, with 16 bases between them. Germline assignment: CDR1 SGHVS and CDR2 FQNEAQ. The CDR3 has 15 residues. As DNA, the CDR3 is TGTGCCAGCAGGGGGCAGGGGATCTCTAACACTGAAGCTTTCTTT. Amino acids: CASRGQGISNTEAFF.

CDR3 DNA sequence: TGTGCCAGTAGTATGTTCCAGGGGTTACCCACCGGGGAGCTGTTTTTT. This sequence encodes CASSMFQGLPTGELFF. This rearrangement joins TRBV19 to TRBJ2-2, with D possibly being TRBD1 (6 bases). The CDR3 spans 16 residues. CDR1 LNHDA and CDR2 SQIVND come from the germline V gene (reference sequence). Trimming left V 3 bases short and J 4 bases short, with 15 bases between.

The chain recombines TRBV5-4 with TRBJ2-7, with 10 bases matching TRBD1. The CDR3 sequence is 14 residues long. V trimming: 4 bases; J trimming: 5 bases; junction bases outside the gene matches: 6. CDR1 SGHNT and CDR2 YYREEE come from the germline V gene (reference sequence). The CDR3 DNA follows: TGTGCCAGCAGCCCGGGACAGGGGACAAACGAGCAGTACTTC. It yields the protein CASSPGQGTNEQYF.

V usage is TRBV9 and J usage is TRBJ1-1; TRBD1 matches 7 bases. The CDR3 is 13 residues long. V gave up 3 bases and J gave up 4 bases; unmatched junction bases: 3. The germline V gene encodes CDR1 SGDLS and CDR2 YYNGEE. The CDR3 reads CASSAGQSTEAFF. CDR3 nucleotide sequence: TGTGCCAGCAGCGCGGGACAGAGCACTGAAGCTTTCTTT. Based on the CDR3 plus reference TRBV9 and TRBJ1-1, the full variable domain is DSGVTQTPKHLITATGQRVTLRCSPRSGDLSVYWYQQSLDQGLQFLIQYYNGEERAKGNILERFSAQQFPDLHSELNLSSLELGDSALYFCASSAGQSTEAFFGQGTRLTVV.

J is TRBJ1-1 and V is TRBV19; no reliable D call. Germline loops: CDR1 LNHDA, CDR2 SQIVND (reference sequence). The germline V and J ends were trimmed by 3 bases and 0 bases, with 14 bases remaining between them. The length of the CDR3 is 16 residues. The CDR3 protein is CASSIRISGMNTEAFF. For the CDR3, the DNA is TGTGCCAGTAGTATCAGAATCTCAGGCATGAACACTGAAGCTTTCTTT.

The chain joins TRBV6-1 to TRBJ1-2, with D possibly TRBD1 on 5 matching bases. V was shortened by 4 bases and J by 5 bases, with 11 bases between the two germline ends. Germline CDR1 reads MNHNS; CDR2 reads SASEGT. This CDR3 contains 13 residues. Here the CDR3 reads CASSATEPYGYTF. For the CDR3, the DNA is TGTGCCAGCAGTGCGACAGAGCCGTATGGCTACACCTTC.

The genes are TRBV6-1 and TRBJ1-3; unclear D gene. Germline V gene data show CDR1 as MNHNS and CDR2 as SASEGT. This CDR3 has 15 amino acids. The V end lost 6 bases, the J end lost 0 bases, and 12 bases lay between the germline ends. CDR3 protein: CASRDRWSSGNTIYF. The CDR3 DNA reads as TGTGCCAGCAGGGATCGGTGGAGCTCTGGAAACACCATATATTTT.